These 29 T cell receptor beta chains originate from one sample sequenced in a study of T cells after yellow fever vaccination. TCRdb passed the 5' RACE reads through MiXCR, listing each CDR3 protein once. The repertoire includes about 99,000 distinct CDR3 sequences, around 5.5% of them detected once, and more than 40% sits in the top ten. Material: CD8+ T cells sorted from PBMCs, obtained 10 days after the yellow fever booster vaccination. The receptors stem from a man between 18 and 35 years old who received the YFV17D yellow fever vaccine.

This clonotype was observed a handful of times. The chain combines TRBV20-1 with TRBJ1-2, with TRBD1 matching 9 bases. This CDR3 has 15 residues. Germline V lookup: CDR1 DFQATT, CDR2 SNEGSKA (reference sequence). Trimming cost V 3 bases and J 4 bases; bases outside gene matches: 9. The CDR3 reads CSARPRQGGRYGYTF. In DNA, the CDR3 is TGCAGTGCTAGGCCTCGACAGGGGGGCCGCTATGGCTACACCTTC.

This clonotype was seen at least ten times. The V call is TRBV5-1, the J call TRBJ2-2; the D is unclear. The CDR3 is made up of 14 amino acids. CDR1 and CDR2 (germline): SGHRS, YFSETQ. The ends were cut back, 1 base at V and 1 base at J, with 5 bases in the middle. DNA of the CDR3: TGCGCCAGCAGCTTGAGGCAGAACACCGGGGAGCTGTTTTTT. Translation gives CASSLRQNTGELFF.

The genes are TRBV7-6 and TRBJ1-2; maybe TRBD1 (6 bases). V was trimmed by 3 bases and J by 14 bases, leaving 16 bases between them. The CDR3 consists of 12 residues. Per the germline V gene, CDR1 is SGHVS and CDR2 is FNYEAQ. The CDR3 DNA is TGTGCCAGCAGCTTCAGGGGTGGGTCCAGGACCTTC. Translation gives CASSFRGGSRTF.

The chain couples TRBV12-3 or TRBV12-4 to TRBJ1-6; D is ambiguous. This CDR3 spans 12 amino acids. The germline V and J ends were trimmed by 8 bases and 2 bases, with 4 bases remaining between them. The CDR3 DNA follows: TGTGCCAGCGGGACCTATAATTCACCCCTCCACTTT. Its protein is CASGTYNSPLHF.

This clonotype occurred many times. The rearrangement links TRBV6-5 to TRBJ2-5; 9 bases align to TRBD2. After removal of 4 bases from V and 4 bases from J, the junction contained 4 bases not matched to a gene. The CDR3 extends over 14 amino acids. From germline, CDR1 is MNHEY and CDR2 SVGAGI. For the CDR3, the DNA is TGTGCCAGCAGTTCCGCGGGAGGGGTAGAGACCCAGTACTTC. Translation gives CASSSAGGVETQYF.

This clonotype was counted a few times. V and J are TRBV6-6 and TRBJ1-2; 9 bases match TRBD1. Trimming removed 2 bases from V and 8 bases from J; junction bases left unmatched: 6. The germline V gene has CDR1 MNHNY and CDR2 SVGAGI (reference sequence). The CDR3 length is 14 residues. DNA of the CDR3: TGTGCCAGCAGTTACCGAGGGACAGGGCACGGCTACACCTTC. Translation: CASSYRGTGHGYTF.

The chain couples TRBV6-4 to TRBJ1-2, with D possibly being TRBD1 (5 bases). V lost 3 bases and J lost 2, with 7 bases in between. The CDR3 length is 13 residues. CDR1 MRHNA and CDR2 SNTAGT come from the germline V gene. CDR3 residues: CASSESGNYGYTF. CDR3 DNA: TGTGCCAGCAGTGAGTCAGGGAACTATGGCTACACCTTC.

This clonotype has a handful of counts. This chain links TRBV7-2 with TRBJ2-7; tentatively, D is TRBD1 or TRBD2 (5 bases each). CDR3 length: 16 amino acids. V lost 1 base and J 4 bases, leaving 17 bases between the germline ends. The V gene's germline CDR1 is SGHTA and CDR2 FQGNSA. The CDR3 DNA sequence: TGTGCCAGCAGCTTAGTTGGTCGGGGACGGAGATACGAGCAGTACTTC. As protein: CASSLVGRGRRYEQYF.

The chain uses TRBV27 and TRBJ2-5; 8 nucleotides line up with TRBD2. The CDR3 is made up of 18 amino acids. V was pared by 2 bases and J by 5 bases, with 16 bases of the junction left unmatched. Germline CDR1 is MNHEY and CDR2 is SMNVEV (reference sequence). CDR3 sequence: CASSLLDRRGGSPETQYF. The CDR3, as DNA: TGTGCCAGCAGTTTACTGGACCGCCGGGGGGGATCCCCGGAGACCCAGTACTTC.

This clonotype showed up many times. The chain joins TRBV12-3 or TRBV12-4 to TRBJ2-2; 7 nucleotides agree with TRBD2. Germline trimming cut 5 bases from V and 4 bases from J; bases unmatched to any gene: 10. There are 16 residues in the CDR3. Here the CDR3 DNA reads TGTGCCAGCAGTCCTCGAGCGGGGCGTATCACCGGGGAGCTGTTTTTT. The encoded protein is CASSPRAGRITGELFF.

The chain has TRBV20-1 and TRBJ2-1, with TRBD2 matching 9 bases. This CDR3 is 16 amino acids long. The germline V gene encodes CDR1 DFQATT and CDR2 SNEGSKA (reference sequence). Trimming took 0 bases from V and 8 from J; bases not matched to a gene: 11. CDR3 bases: TGCAGTGCTAGAGATGTAGCGGGGGCTTCCTATGATGAGCAGTTCTTC. Translated: CSARDVAGASYDEQFF.

Ten or more counts support this clonotype. The chain employs TRBV5-6 and TRBJ2-1; D unclear. This CDR3 is built from 12 residues. Trimming shortened V by 0 bases and J by 8 bases, and 6 bases separated the two germline ends. Per the germline V gene, CDR1 is SGHDT and CDR2 is YYEEEE. The CDR3 coding sequence is TGTGCCAGCAGCTTGGTTGGTTATGAGCAGTTCTTC. Amino acid sequence: CASSLVGYEQFF.

The chain uses TRBV7-2 and TRBJ2-2; 10 nucleotides line up with TRBD2. Germline V lookup: CDR1 SGHTA, CDR2 FQGNSA. The J segment lost 7 bases and the V segment lost 1 base, leaving 12 bases of the junction unmatched. CDR3 length: 18 amino acids. Here the CDR3 reads CASSLGGRAGGPHGELFF. The CDR3 DNA reads as TGTGCCAGCAGCTTAGGGGGCCGAGCGGGGGGGCCCCACGGGGAGCTGTTTTTT. Full variable domain (outside the CDR3, taken from reference TRBV7-2 and TRBJ2-2): GAGVSQSPSNKVTEKGKDVELRCDPISGHTALYWYRQSLGQGLEFLIYFQGNSAPDKSGLPSDRFSAERTGGSVSTLTIQRTQQEDSAVYLCASSLGGRAGGPHGELFFGEGSRLTVL.

This clonotype was recorded a few times. This chain uses TRBV7-2 with TRBJ1-2; the D gene is possibly TRBD1 (6 bases). The CDR3 spans 16 residues. The V end lost 1 base, the J end lost 4 bases, and 16 bases lay between the germline ends. Germline values: CDR1 SGHTA, CDR2 FQGNSA. In DNA form, the CDR3 reads TGTGCCAGCAGCTTAGTGTCACTGGGGGGCATCTATGGCTACACCTTC. It is translated as CASSLVSLGGIYGYTF.

At least ten counts were recorded for this clonotype. The chain uses TRBV5-1 and TRBJ2-2; 7 positions match TRBD1. J lost 3 bases, V lost 1 base, and 12 bases had no gene match. The germline V gene encodes CDR1 SGHRS and CDR2 YFSETQ. The CDR3 totals 18 residues. The CDR3 loop reads CASSLQSQGQSYTGELFF. In DNA form, the CDR3 reads TGCGCCAGCAGCTTGCAATCCCAGGGACAGAGCTACACCGGGGAGCTGTTTTTT. The variable domain in full, with the rest retrieved from reference TRBV5-1 and TRBJ2-2, is KAGVTQTPRYLIKTRGQQVTLSCSPISGHRSVSWYQQTPGQGLQFLFEYFSETQRNKGNFPGRFSGRQFSNSRSEMNVSTLELGDSALYLCASSLQSQGQSYTGELFFGEGSRLTVL.

At least ten counts were recorded for this clonotype. The gene calls are TRBV5-5 and TRBJ1-1; no definite D call. Trimming stripped 0 bases from V and 11 bases from J, with 8 bases between. Per germline, CDR1 SGHKS and CDR2 YYEKEE (reference sequence). There are 11 residues in the CDR3. The CDR3 DNA is TGTGCCAGCAGCTTGGACATCGTGGCTTTCTTT. Encoded protein: CASSLDIVAFF.

V usage is TRBV30 and J usage is TRBJ1-2; no reliable D call. This CDR3 has 14 amino acids. Germline V gives CDR1 GTSNPN, CDR2 SVGIG (reference sequence). Trimming pared 0 bases from V and 2 bases from J, leaving 10 bases between. CDR3 loop: CAWSVIELNYGYTF. The DNA for the CDR3 is TGTGCCTGGAGTGTAATCGAGCTGAACTATGGCTACACCTTC.

This clonotype was counted between two and nine times. The V and J genes are TRBV2 and TRBJ2-7, with a possible D match to TRBD2 (5 bases). This CDR3 has 13 amino acids. The germline gives CDR1 SNHLY, CDR2 FYNNEI. Trimming took off 7 bases at V and 3 bases at J, with 13 bases between the two ends. The CDR3, as DNA: TGTGCCAGCAAAGCCACAGAGGGCTACGAGCAGTACGTC. It codes for CASKATEGYEQYV.

This chain links TRBV6-1 with TRBJ1-1, with D possibly TRBD1 on 5 matching bases. This CDR3 has 15 residues. Germline V gene data show CDR1 as MNHNS and CDR2 as SASEGT. V lost 3 bases and J 0 bases, leaving 11 bases between the germline ends. This CDR3 reads CASSDRGYMNTEAFF. The CDR3 DNA is TGTGCCAGCAGTGATCGGGGGTATATGAACACTGAAGCTTTCTTT.

There are a few counts of this clonotype. V usage is TRBV7-6 and J usage is TRBJ2-1; D not resolved. Trimming removed 1 base from V and 9 bases from J, with 13 bases in between. Germline V CDR1 and CDR2: SGHVS, FNYEAQ. This CDR3 is built from 14 residues. In DNA, the CDR3 is TGTGCCAGCAGCTTAGACGTTGCCCTGGGTGAGCAGTTCTTC. Translated, it gives CASSLDVALGEQFF.

The J gene is TRBJ1-2, the V gene TRBV6-6; 11 bases map to TRBD1. Germline-derived CDR1 and CDR2 are MNHNY and SVGAGI (reference sequence). The CDR3 covers 14 residues. Unmatched junction bases numbered 7, after V lost 6 bases and J lost 7 bases. CDR3 region: CASSPDRGQSGYTF. CDR3 sequence (DNA): TGTGCCAGCAGCCCGGACAGGGGGCAATCTGGCTACACCTTC.

The chain combines TRBV28 with TRBJ1-1; D call uncertain. The CDR3 sequence is 13 residues long. V shed 7 bases and J shed 1 base, with 10 bases lying between them. The germline gives CDR1 MDHEN, CDR2 SYDVKM. CDR3 sequence (DNA): TGTGCCAGCACCCCGGATTCGAACACTGAAGCTTTCTTT. This codes for CASTPDSNTEAFF.

This clonotype showed up just a few times. This chain uses TRBV11-2 with TRBJ2-1; tentative D call: TRBD2 (6 bases). Germline CDR1 and CDR2: SGHAT and FQNNGV. The CDR3 loop spans 13 amino acids. Trimming removed 10 bases from V and 7 bases from J, with 17 bases in between. The CDR3 nucleotides are TGTGCCACCCTTGGGGGGTCCGGAAATGAGCAGTTCTTC. It encodes CATLGGSGNEQFF.

In this sample, this clonotype turned up many times. The rearrangement uses TRBV9 and TRBJ1-1; 9 bases agree with TRBD1. The CDR3 runs to 15 residues. With V trimmed by 3 bases and J by 8 bases, 11 bases remained unmatched. Per germline, CDR1 SGDLS and CDR2 YYNGEE. This CDR3 reads CASSEPPGTGSEAFF. The CDR3 DNA reads as TGTGCCAGCAGCGAACCCCCCGGGACAGGGTCGGAAGCTTTCTTT. The whole variable domain, remainder taken from reference TRBV9 and TRBJ1-1, is DSGVTQTPKHLITATGQRVTLRCSPRSGDLSVYWYQQSLDQGLQFLIQYYNGEERAKGNILERFSAQQFPDLHSELNLSSLELGDSALYFCASSEPPGTGSEAFFGQGTRLTVV.

The chain has TRBV4-3 and TRBJ2-1; 9 bases are a match to TRBD1. The CDR3 sequence is 15 residues long. Germline V lookup: CDR1 LGHNA, CDR2 YSLEER. J lost 6 bases, V lost 2 bases, and 5 bases had no gene match. The CDR3 protein is CASSQRQGVFNEQFF. CDR3 DNA: TGCGCCAGCAGCCAAAGACAGGGGGTATTCAATGAGCAGTTCTTC.

This clonotype was seen repeatedly, ten times or more. The rearrangement uses TRBV7-9 and TRBJ1-3; tentative D call: TRBD1 (6 bases). V was clipped by 5 bases and J by 2 bases, with 22 bases between them. Germline CDR1 is SEHNR and CDR2 is FQNEAQ (reference sequence). The CDR3 is 18 amino acids. The CDR3 DNA reads as TGTGCCAGCAGCCCGCGTCAGGGGAGGCTGGGTCCTGGAAACACCATATATTTT. It translates to CASSPRQGRLGPGNTIYF. Based on the CDR3 plus reference TRBV7-9 and TRBJ1-3, the full variable domain is DTGVSQNPRHKITKRGQNVTFRCDPISEHNRLYWYRQTLGQGPEFLTYFQNEAQLEKSRLLSDRFSAERPKGSFSTLEIQRTEQGDSAMYLCASSPRQGRLGPGNTIYFGEGSWLTVV.

About this clonotype itself: This may be a read error, as it is one base from a much larger clone. This sequence joins TRBV7-6 and TRBJ2-3; D is possibly TRBD1 (6 bases). V was trimmed by 2 bases and J by 0 bases, leaving 9 bases between them. Germline CDR1 reads SGHVS; CDR2 reads FNYEAQ. CDR3 length equals 15 residues. CDR3 loop: CASSLKGESTDTQYF. The CDR3 DNA follows: TGTGCCAGCAGCTTAAAGGGGGAGAGCACAGATACGCAGTATTTT.

The chain carries TRBV4-3 and TRBJ2-3; D perhaps matches TRBD2 (6 bases). Trimming cost V 0 bases and J 0 bases, with 7 bases left between them. Looked up from germline, CDR1 is LGHNA and CDR2 is YSLEER. This CDR3 is 15 amino acids long. Here the CDR3 DNA reads TGCGCCAGCAGCCAAGATGGGGGGAGCACAGATACGCAGTATTTT. Translation gives CASSQDGGSTDTQYF.

This clonotype was observed at least ten times. This rearrangement joins TRBV5-1 to TRBJ1-6; D gene uncertain. Germline CDR1 and CDR2: SGHRS and YFSETQ. The V end lost 5 bases, the J end lost 9 bases, and 21 bases lay between the germline ends. This CDR3 spans 16 amino acids. The CDR3 is CASRARPGTALSPLHF. The CDR3 nucleotides are TGCGCCAGCAGAGCTCGACCGGGAACAGCCCTTTCACCCCTCCACTTT.